The clone carrying this TCR beta chain was seen repeatedly, ten times or more. Its antigen is not identified. This record comes from a study of neurological immune-mediated disorders. General study points: None of the CDR3 amino acid sequences in expanded clones turned up in more than one subject, which points to private repertoires in all groups. Patients with HTLV-1-associated myelopathy had the highest level of TCR clonal expansion, whereas patients with multiple sclerosis had the lowest level, falling beneath the level found in healthy controls.

This CDR3 region has 14 residues. The V end was cut by 1 base, the J end by 8 bases, with 15 bases between. CDR1 is SGHRS and CDR2 is YFSETQ in the germline V gene. Time point defined: longitudinal time-point 2. Unsorted libraries were generated from 2 million PBMCs held at -80 degrees C. Synthesis of cDNA was performed by 5'RACE using 10-nucleotide random UMIs. One entry per CDR3 protein results from TCRdb running MiXCR on the 5' RACE reads. The data hold fewer than 60,000 distinct CDR3 sequences, with 13% observed a single time. This sequence was found in a male donor with HTLV-1-associated myelopathy (HAM/TSP). This sequence joins TRBV5-1 and TRBJ1-2; possible D gene TRBD1, 6 bases. The specimen was PBMCs. The DNA for the CDR3 is TGCGCCAGCAGCTTGTATCGGGGGCCAGGAGGCTACACCTTC. This encodes CASSLYRGPGGYTF.